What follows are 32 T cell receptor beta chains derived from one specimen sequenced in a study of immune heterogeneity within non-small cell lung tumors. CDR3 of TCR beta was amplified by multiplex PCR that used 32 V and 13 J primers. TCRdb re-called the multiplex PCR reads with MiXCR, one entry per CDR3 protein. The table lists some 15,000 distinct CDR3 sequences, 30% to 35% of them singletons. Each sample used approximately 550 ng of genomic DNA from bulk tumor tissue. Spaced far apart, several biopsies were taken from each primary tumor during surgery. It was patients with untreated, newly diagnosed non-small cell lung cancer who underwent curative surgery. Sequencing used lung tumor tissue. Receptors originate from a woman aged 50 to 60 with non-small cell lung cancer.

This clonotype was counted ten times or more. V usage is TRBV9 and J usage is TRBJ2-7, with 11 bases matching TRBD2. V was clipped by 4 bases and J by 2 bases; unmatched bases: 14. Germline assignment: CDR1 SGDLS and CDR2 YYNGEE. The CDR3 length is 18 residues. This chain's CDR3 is CASSTRLAGCCYAYEQYF. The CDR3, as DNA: TGTGCCAGCAGCACCAGACTAGCGGGGTGCTGTTACGCCTACGAGCAGTACTTC.

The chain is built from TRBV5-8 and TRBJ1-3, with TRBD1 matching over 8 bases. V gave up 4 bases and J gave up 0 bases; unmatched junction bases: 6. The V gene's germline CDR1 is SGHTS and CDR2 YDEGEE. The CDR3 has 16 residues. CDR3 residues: CASSPRGPSSGNTIYF. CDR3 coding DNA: TGTGCCAGCAGCCCCAGGGGGCCTAGCTCTGGAAACACCATATATTTT.

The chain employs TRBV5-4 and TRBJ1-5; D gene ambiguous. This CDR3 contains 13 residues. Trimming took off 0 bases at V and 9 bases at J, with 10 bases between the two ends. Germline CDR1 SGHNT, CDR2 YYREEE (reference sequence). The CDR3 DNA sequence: TGTGCCAGCAGCTTGGACGGGGTTTGGCCCCAGCATTTT. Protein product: CASSLDGVWPQHF.

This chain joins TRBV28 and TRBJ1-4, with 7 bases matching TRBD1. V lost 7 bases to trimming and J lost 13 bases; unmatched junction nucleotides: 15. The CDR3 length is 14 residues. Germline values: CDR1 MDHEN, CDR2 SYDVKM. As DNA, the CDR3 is TGTGCCAGCACAACGCCCGGGACAGATCACGTACTGTTTTTT. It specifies CASTTPGTDHVLFF.

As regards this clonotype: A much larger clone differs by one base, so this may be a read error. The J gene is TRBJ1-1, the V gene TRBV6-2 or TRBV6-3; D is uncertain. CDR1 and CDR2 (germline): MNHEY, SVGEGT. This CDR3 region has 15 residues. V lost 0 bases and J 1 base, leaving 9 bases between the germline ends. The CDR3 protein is CASSYSRYGNTEAFF. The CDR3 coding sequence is TGTGCCAGCAGTTACTCGCGCTATGGGAACACTGAAGCTTTCTTT.

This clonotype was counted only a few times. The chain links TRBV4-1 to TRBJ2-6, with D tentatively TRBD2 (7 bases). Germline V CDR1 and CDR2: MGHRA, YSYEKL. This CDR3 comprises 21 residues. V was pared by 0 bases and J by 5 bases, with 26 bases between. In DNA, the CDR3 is TGCGCCAGCAGCCAAGAAGGTCCCGTAGGGGGACTATCTGTTAGGGCCAACGTCCTGACTTTC. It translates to CASSQEGPVGGLSVRANVLTF.

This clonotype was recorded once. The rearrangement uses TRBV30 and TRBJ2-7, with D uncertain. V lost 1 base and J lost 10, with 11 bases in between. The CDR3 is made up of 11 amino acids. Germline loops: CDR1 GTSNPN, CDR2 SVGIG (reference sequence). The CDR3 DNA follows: TGTGCCTGGAGTGGTAAGCGCGAACAGTACTTC. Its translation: CAWSGKREQYF.

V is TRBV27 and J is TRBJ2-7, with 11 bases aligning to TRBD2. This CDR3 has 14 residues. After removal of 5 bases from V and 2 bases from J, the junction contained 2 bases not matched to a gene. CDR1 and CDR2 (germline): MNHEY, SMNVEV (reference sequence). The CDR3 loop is CASSGTSGPYEQYF. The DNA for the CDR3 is TGTGCCAGCAGTGGGACTAGCGGTCCCTACGAGCAGTACTTC.

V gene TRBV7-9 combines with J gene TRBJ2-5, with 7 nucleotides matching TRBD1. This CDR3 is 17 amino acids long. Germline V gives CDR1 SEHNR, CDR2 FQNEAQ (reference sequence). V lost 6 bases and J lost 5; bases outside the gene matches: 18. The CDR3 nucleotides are TGTGCCAGCAGTTTACTCGGCGACAGGGTCGGAGCGGAGACCCAGTACTTC. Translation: CASSLLGDRVGAETQYF.

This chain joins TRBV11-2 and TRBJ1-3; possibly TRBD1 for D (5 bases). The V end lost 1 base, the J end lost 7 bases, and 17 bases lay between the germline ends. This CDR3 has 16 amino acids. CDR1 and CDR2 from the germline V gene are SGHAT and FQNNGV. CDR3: CASSLGSGDQWNTIYF. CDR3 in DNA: TGTGCCAGCAGCTTAGGTTCTGGGGACCAGTGGAACACCATATATTTT.

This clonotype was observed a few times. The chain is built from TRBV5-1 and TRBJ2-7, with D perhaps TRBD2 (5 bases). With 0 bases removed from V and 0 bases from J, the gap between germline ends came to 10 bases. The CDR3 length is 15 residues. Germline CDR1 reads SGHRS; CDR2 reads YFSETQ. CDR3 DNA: TGCGCCAGCAGCTTGGAAAGCGGTAGCTCCTACGAGCAGTACTTC. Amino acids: CASSLESGSSYEQYF. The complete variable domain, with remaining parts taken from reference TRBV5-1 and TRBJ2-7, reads KAGVTQTPRYLIKTRGQQVTLSCSPISGHRSVSWYQQTPGQGLQFLFEYFSETQRNKGNFPGRFSGRQFSNSRSEMNVSTLELGDSALYLCASSLESGSSYEQYFGPGTRLTVT.

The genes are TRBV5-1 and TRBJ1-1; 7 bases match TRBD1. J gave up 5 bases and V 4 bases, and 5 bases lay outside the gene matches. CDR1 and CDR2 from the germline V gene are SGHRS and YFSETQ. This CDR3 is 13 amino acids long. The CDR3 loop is CASSIKGATEAFF. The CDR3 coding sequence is TGCGCCAGCAGCATAAAGGGGGCGACTGAAGCTTTCTTT.

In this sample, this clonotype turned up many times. CDR3 DNA: TGTGCCAGCAGCCGGTTACAGGGGCAGCCCCAGCATTTT. This sequence encodes CASSRLQGQPQHF. The genes are TRBV3-1 and TRBJ1-5; 7 bases map to TRBD1. The germline CDR1 and CDR2 sequences are LGHDT and YNNKEL (reference sequence). V shed 4 bases, J shed 7 bases, and the junction held 4 bases outside the gene matches. This CDR3 has 13 amino acids.

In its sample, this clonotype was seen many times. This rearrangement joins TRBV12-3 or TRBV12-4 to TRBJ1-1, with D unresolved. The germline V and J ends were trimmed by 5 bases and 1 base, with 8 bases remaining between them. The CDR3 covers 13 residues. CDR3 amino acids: CASSPTWNTEAFF. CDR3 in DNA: TGTGCCAGCAGTCCAACATGGAACACTGAAGCTTTCTTT.

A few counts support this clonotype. The CDR3 bases are TGTGCCAGCAGCCAAGATAGTGGAGCTTTCTTT. Protein: CASSQDSGAFF. The rearrangement links TRBV3-1 to TRBJ1-1; D gene unclear. Germline V gives CDR1 LGHDT, CDR2 YNNKEL (reference sequence). The CDR3 consists of 11 residues. V lost 0 bases to trimming and J lost 10 bases, with 6 bases between them. The whole variable domain, filled in from reference TRBV3-1 and TRBJ1-1, reads DTAVSQTPKYLVTQMGNDKSIKCEQNLGHDTMYWYKQDSKKFLKIMFSYNNKELIINETVPNRFSPKSPDKAHLNLHINSLELGDSAVYFCASSQDSGAFFGQGTRLTVV.

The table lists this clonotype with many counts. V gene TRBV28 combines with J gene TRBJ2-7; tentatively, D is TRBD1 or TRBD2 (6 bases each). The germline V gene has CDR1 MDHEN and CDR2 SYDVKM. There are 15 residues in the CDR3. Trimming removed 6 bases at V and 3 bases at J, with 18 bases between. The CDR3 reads CASSPPTGARYEQYF. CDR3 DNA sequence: TGTGCCAGCAGCCCCCCCACGGGGGCTCGCTACGAGCAGTACTTC.

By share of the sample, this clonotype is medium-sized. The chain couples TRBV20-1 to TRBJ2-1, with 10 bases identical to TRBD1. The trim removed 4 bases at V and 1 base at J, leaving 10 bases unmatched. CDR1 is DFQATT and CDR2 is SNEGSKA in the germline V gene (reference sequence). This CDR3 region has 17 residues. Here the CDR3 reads CSATGQGLGGSYNEQFF. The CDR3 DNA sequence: TGCAGTGCTACGGGACAGGGGTTGGGAGGGTCCTACAATGAGCAGTTCTTC.

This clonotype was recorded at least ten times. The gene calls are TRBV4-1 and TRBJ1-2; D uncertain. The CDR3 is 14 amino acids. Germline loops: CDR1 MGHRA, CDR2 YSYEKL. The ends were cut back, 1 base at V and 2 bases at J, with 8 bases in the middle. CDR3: CASSQVVGNYGYTF. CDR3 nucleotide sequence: TGCGCCAGCAGCCAAGTTGTAGGAAACTATGGCTACACCTTC.

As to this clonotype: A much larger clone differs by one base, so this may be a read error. The CDR3 here is CASRRGKDLYGYTF. The DNA of the CDR3 is TGTGCCAGCAGGAGAGGGAAAGATCTTTATGGCTACACCTTC. The V gene is TRBV3-1, the J gene TRBJ1-2, with D uncertain. V dropped 6 bases and J dropped 5 bases, with 16 bases sitting between them. From germline, CDR1 is LGHDT and CDR2 YNNKEL (reference sequence). The CDR3 is made up of 14 amino acids.

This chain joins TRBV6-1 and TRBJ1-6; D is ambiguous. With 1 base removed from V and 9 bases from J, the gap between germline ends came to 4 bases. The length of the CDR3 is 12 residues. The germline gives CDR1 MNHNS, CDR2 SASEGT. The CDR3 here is CASSEEGSPLHF. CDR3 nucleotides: TGTGCCAGCAGTGAAGAGGGTTCACCCCTCCACTTT.

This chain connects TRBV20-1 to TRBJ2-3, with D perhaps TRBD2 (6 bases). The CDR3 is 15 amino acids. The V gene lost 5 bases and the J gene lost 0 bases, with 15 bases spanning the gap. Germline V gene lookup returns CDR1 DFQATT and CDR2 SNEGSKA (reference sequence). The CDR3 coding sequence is TGCAGTGCTGGCGGGACGAGCGGGAGCACAGATACGCAGTATTTT. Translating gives CSAGGTSGSTDTQYF.

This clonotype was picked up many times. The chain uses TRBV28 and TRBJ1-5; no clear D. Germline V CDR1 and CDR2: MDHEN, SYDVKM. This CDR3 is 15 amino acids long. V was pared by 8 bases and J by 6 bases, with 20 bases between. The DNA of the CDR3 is TGTGCCAGCCAACCGCCTGAGGGTACCGGTCAGCCCCAGCATTTT. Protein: CASQPPEGTGQPQHF. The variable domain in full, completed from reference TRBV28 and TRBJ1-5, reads DVKVTQSSRYLVKRTGEKVFLECVQDMDHENMFWYRQDPGLGLRLIYFSYDVKMKEKGDIPEGYSVSREKKERFSLILESASTNQTSMYLCASQPPEGTGQPQHFGDGTRLSIL.

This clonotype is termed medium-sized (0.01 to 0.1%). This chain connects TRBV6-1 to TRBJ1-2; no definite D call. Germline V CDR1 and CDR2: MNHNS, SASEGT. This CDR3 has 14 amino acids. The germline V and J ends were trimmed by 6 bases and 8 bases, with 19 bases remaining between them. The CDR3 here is CASRPPGRVRGYTF. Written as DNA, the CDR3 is TGTGCCAGCAGGCCACCCGGGCGGGTCCGGGGCTACACCTTC.

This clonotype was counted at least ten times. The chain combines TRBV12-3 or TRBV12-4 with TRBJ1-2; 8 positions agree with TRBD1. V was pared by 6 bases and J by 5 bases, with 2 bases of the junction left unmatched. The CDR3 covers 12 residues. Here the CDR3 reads CASSQGAYGYTF. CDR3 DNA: TGTGCCAGCAGCCAGGGGGCATATGGCTACACCTTC.

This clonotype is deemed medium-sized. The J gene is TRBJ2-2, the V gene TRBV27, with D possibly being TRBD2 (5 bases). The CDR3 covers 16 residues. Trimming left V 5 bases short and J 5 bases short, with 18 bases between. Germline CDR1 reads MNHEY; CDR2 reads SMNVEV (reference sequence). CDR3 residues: CASSRSGTRKTGELFF. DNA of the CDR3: TGTGCCAGCAGTAGGAGCGGTACAAGGAAGACCGGGGAGCTGTTTTTT.

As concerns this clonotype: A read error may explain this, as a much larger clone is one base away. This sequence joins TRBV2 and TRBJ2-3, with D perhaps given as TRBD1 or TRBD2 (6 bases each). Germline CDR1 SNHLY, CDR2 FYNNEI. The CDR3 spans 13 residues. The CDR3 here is CASSGGGRNTEYF. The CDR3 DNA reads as TGTGCCAGCAGTGGAGGGGGGCGGAATACGGAGTATTTT.

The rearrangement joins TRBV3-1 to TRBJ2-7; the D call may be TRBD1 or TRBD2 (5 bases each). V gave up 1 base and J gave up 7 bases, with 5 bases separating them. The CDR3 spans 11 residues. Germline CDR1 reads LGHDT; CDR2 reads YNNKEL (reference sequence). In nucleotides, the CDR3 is TGTGCCAGCAGCCAAGGGGGGGAGCAGTACTTC. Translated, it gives CASSQGGEQYF.

The CDR3 here is CASSQVDWGNQPQHF. CDR3 DNA sequence: TGCGCCAGCAGCCAAGTTGACTGGGGGAATCAGCCCCAGCATTTT. V gene TRBV4-1 combines with J gene TRBJ1-5, with D perhaps matching TRBD1 (5 bases). CDR1 is MGHRA and CDR2 is YSYEKL in the germline V gene. This CDR3 has 15 amino acids. V gave up 1 base and J gave up 4 bases, with 11 bases separating them.

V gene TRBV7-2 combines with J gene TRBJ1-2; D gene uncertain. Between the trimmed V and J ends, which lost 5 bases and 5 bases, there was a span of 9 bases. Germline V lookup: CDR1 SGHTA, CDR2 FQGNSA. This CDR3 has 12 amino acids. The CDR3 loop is CASSQQSYGYTF. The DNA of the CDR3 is TGTGCCAGCAGCCAACAAAGTTATGGCTACACCTTC.

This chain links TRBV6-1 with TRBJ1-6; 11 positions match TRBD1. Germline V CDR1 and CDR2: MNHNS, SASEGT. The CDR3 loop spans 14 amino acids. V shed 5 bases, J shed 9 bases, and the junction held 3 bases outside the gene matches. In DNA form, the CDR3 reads TGTGCCAGCAGTCCCGGACAGGGGGCTTCACCCCTCCACTTT. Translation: CASSPGQGASPLHF.

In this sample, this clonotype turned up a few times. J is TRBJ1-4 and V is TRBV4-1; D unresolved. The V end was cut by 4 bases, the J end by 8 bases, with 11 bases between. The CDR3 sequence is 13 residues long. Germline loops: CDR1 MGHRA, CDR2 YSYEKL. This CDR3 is CASSPHSWEKLFF. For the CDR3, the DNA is TGCGCCAGCAGCCCCCACAGTTGGGAAAAACTGTTTTTT.

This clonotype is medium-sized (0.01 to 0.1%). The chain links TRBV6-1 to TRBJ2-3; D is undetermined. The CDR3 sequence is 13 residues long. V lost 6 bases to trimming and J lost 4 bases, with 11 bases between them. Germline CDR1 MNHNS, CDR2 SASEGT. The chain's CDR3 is CASRNSGSDTQYF. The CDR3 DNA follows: TGTGCCAGCAGAAATAGTGGGTCAGATACGCAGTATTTT.